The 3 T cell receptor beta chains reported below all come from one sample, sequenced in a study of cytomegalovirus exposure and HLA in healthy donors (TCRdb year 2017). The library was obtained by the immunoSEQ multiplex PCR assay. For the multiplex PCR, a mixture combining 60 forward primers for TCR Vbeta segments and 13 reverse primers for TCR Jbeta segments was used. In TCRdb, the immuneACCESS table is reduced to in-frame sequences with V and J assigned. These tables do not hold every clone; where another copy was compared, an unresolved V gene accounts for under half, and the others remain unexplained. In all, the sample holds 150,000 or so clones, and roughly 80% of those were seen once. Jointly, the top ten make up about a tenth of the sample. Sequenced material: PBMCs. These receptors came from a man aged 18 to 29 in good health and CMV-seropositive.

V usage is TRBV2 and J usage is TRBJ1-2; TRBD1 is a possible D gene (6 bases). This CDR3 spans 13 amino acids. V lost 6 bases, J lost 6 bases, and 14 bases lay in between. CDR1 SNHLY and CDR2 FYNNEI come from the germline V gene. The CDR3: CASRGDTSNGYTF. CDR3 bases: TGTGCCAGCAGGGGGGACACCTCAAATGGCTACACCTTC.

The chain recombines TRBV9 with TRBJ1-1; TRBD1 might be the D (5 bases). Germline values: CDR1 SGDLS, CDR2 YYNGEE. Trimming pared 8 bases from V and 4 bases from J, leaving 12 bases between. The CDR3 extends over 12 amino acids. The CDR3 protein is CASGQGSTEAFF. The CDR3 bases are TGTGCCAGTGGTCAGGGATCCACTGAAGCTTTCTTT.

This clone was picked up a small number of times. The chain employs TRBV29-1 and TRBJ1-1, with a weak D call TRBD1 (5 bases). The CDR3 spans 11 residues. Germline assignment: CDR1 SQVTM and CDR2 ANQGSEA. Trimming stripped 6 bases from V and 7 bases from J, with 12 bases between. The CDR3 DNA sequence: TGCAGCGTCTATGGGGGGGTTGAAGCTTTCTTT. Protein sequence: CSVYGGVEAFF. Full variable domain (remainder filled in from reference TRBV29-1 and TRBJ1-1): SAVISQKPSRDICQRGTSLTIQCQVDSQVTMMFWYRQQPGQSLTLIATANQGSEATYESGFVIDKFPISRPNLTFSTLTVSNMSPEDSSIYLCSVYGGVEAFFGQGTRLTVV.